This record concerns one TCR beta chain sequence. How the authors handled the data: Quantification of nucleated cells was approximated via reference gene primer amplification. Method: immunoSEQ multiplex PCR; TCRdb's copy keeps in-frame clones and lacks some. That table is the source of V, J and clone size, and D and trimming were worked out from the DNA. The sample comprises approximately 290,000 clones, under 90% of which are singletons, and roughly 11% rests with the top ten. The source of the sample is a study of blood T cell repertoires in COVID-19. In the study overall: Donors in the United States, Italy and Spain gave samples during acute or convalescent COVID-19. PBMCs, B-cell-depleted T cells, or T cells were the source of the cDNA or gDNA that made up the material.

Germline CDR1 and CDR2: SGHRS and YFSETQ. CDR3 length equals 16 residues. Trimming pared 0 bases from V and 4 bases from J, leaving 14 bases between. Patients at the Seattle site were enrolled during active infection and followed longitudinally. Sequencing input: peripheral blood. The chain has TRBV5-1 and TRBJ1-3, with D possibly being TRBD1 (6 bases). This clonotype was obtained from a woman in her 30s with COVID-19, enrolled during active disease. The CDR3 reads CASSLGSGELGNTIYF. For the CDR3, the DNA is TGCGCCAGCAGCTTGGGTTCAGGGGAATTGGGAAACACCATATATTTT. Full variable domain (missing parts from reference TRBV5-1 and TRBJ1-3): KAGVTQTPRYLIKTRGQQVTLSCSPISGHRSVSWYQQTPGQGLQFLFEYFSETQRNKGNFPGRFSGRQFSNSRSEMNVSTLELGDSALYLCASSLGSGELGNTIYFGEGSWLTVV.